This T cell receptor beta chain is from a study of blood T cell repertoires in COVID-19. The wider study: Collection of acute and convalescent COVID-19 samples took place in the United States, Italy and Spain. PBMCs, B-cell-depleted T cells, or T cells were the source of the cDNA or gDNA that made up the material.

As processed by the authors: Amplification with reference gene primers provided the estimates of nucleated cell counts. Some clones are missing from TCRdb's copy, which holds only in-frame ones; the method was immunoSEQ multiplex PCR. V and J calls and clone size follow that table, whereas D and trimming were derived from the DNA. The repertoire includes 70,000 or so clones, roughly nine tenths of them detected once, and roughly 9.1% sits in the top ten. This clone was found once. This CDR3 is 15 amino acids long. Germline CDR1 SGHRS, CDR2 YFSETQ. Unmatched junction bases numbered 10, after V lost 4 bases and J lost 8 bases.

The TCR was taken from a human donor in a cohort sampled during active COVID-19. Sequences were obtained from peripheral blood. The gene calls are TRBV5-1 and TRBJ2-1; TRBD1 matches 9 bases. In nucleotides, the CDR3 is TGCGCCAGCAGCCCTGACAGGGGGGGACCTGATGAGCAGTTCTTC. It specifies CASSPDRGGPDEQFF.